This is a list of T cell receptor beta chains from one sample in a study of cytomegalovirus exposure and HLA in healthy donors. Using immunoSEQ multiplex PCR, the repertoire was profiled, and TCRdb retains in-frame clones only, with some absent. The data hold about 120,000 clones, with 9% to 10% observed a single time. Source material: PBMCs. The receptors were sampled from a man under 40 in good health and CMV-seronegative. Both conserved end residues are part of each CDR3. Each record gives: clone size, J gene, V gene, CDR3 protein. Expanded clones are given a class, and other clones once, few, many or no size at all.

clone size: few
J gene: TRBJ1-2
V gene: TRBV7-2
CDR3 protein: CASSLVAGATNYGYTF

clone size: few
J gene: TRBJ2-1
V gene: TRBV27
CDR3 protein: CASSLTSGRSDYNEQFF

clone size: few
J gene: TRBJ2-1
V gene: TRBV12-5
CDR3 protein: CASGLGGGVRQEQFF

clone size: few
J gene: TRBJ2-1
V gene: TRBV18
CDR3 protein: CASSATPLEDEQFF

clone size: -
J gene: TRBJ1-1
V gene: TRBV19
CDR3 protein: CASSRKSGEAFF

clone size: few
J gene: TRBJ2-3
V gene: TRBV7-9
CDR3 protein: CASSPRRTSSTDTQYF

clone size: -
J gene: TRBJ1-1
V gene: TRBV25-1
CDR3 protein: CASSQTGVKGTEAFF

clone size: -
J gene: TRBJ2-3
V gene: TRBV29-1
CDR3 protein: CSVEARFDDNTDTQYF

clone size: few
J gene: TRBJ2-7
V gene: TRBV6-5
CDR3 protein: CASSSTGPGAYEQYF

clone size: few
J gene: TRBJ2-7
V gene: TRBV7-9
CDR3 protein: CASSLPGTGRYEQYF

clone size: -
J gene: TRBJ2-3
V gene: TRBV7-9
CDR3 protein: CASSLDGTDTQYF

clone size: few
J gene: TRBJ2-2
V gene: TRBV5-5
CDR3 protein: CASSLRQKVASTGELFF

clone size: -
J gene: TRBJ2-2
V gene: TRBV15
CDR3 protein: CATSRSWPSNTGELFF

clone size: -
J gene: TRBJ2-1
V gene: TRBV4-2
CDR3 protein: CASSQAGGSSYNEQFF

clone size: -
J gene: TRBJ2-7
V gene: TRBV30
CDR3 protein: CAWREDSYYEQYF

clone size: few
J gene: TRBJ1-3
V gene: TRBV5-6
CDR3 protein: CASSFRAIPSLPLRTIYF

clone size: few
J gene: TRBJ2-2
V gene: TRBV9
CDR3 protein: CASSQGTGTGELFF

clone size: few
J gene: TRBJ2-2
V gene: TRBV28
CDR3 protein: CASSYGGNTGELFF

clone size: -
J gene: TRBJ1-6
V gene: TRBV13
CDR3 protein: CASIRRQAPNSPLHF

clone size: few
J gene: TRBJ1-4
V gene: TRBV13
CDR3 protein: CANPDCGEKLFF

clone size: few
J gene: TRBJ2-7
V gene: TRBV4-1
CDR3 protein: CASSQKQGFYEQYF

clone size: -
J gene: TRBJ1-3
V gene: TRBV15
CDR3 protein: CATSRETGTVGNTIYF

clone size: -
J gene: TRBJ1-6
V gene: TRBV27
CDR3 protein: CASSSGQYNSPLHF

clone size: -
J gene: TRBJ2-1
V gene: TRBV29-1
CDR3 protein: CSVEGLAGVKSYNEQFF

clone size: few
J gene: TRBJ2-7
V gene: TRBV28
CDR3 protein: CASSSVSGSVSYEQYF

clone size: few
J gene: TRBJ1-1
V gene: TRBV6-5
CDR3 protein: CASSPGTGFTEAFF

clone size: -
J gene: TRBJ1-5
V gene: TRBV6-1
CDR3 protein: CASSGGGSNQPQHF

clone size: few
J gene: TRBJ1-5
V gene: TRBV4-1
CDR3 protein: CASSQDGTGLGNQPQHF

clone size: -
J gene: TRBJ1-5
V gene: TRBV19
CDR3 protein: CASRQSGDNQPQHF

clone size: few
J gene: TRBJ2-3
V gene: TRBV2
CDR3 protein: CASSEAGLVTDTQYF

clone size: few
J gene: TRBJ1-1
V gene: TRBV5-1
CDR3 protein: CASSSPSGWNTEAFF

clone size: few
J gene: TRBJ2-1
V gene: TRBV27
CDR3 protein: CASSPTQGDEQFF

clone size: -
J gene: TRBJ1-4
V gene: TRBV30
CDR3 protein: CAWETTEKLFF

clone size: few
J gene: TRBJ2-2
V gene: TRBV10-3
CDR3 protein: CAISDYRTANTGELFF

clone size: few
J gene: TRBJ1-5
V gene: TRBV4-1
CDR3 protein: CASSPRDSSSYQPQHF

clone size: -
J gene: TRBJ2-1
V gene: TRBV7-9
CDR3 protein: CASSLAGLAGGSYNEQFF

clone size: -
J gene: TRBJ2-1
V gene: TRBV5-1
CDR3 protein: CASSWTSGNYNEQFF

clone size: -
J gene: TRBJ1-4
V gene: TRBV7-6
CDR3 protein: CASRKVDRGTNEKLFF

clone size: -
J gene: TRBJ1-1
V gene: TRBV4-1
CDR3 protein: CASSQPLGGTEAFF

clone size: few
J gene: TRBJ1-5
V gene: TRBV19
CDR3 protein: CASNRDINQPQHF

clone size: many
J gene: TRBJ2-3
V gene: TRBV4-3
CDR3 protein: CASSPRGGEPDTQYF

clone size: few
J gene: TRBJ2-7
V gene: TRBV12-5
CDR3 protein: CASGLGTGIYEQYF

clone size: -
J gene: TRBJ2-7
V gene: TRBV7-8
CDR3 protein: CASSVGPEYEQYF

clone size: few
J gene: TRBJ2-1
V gene: TRBV7-9
CDR3 protein: CASPSGGIYNEQFF

clone size: few
J gene: -
V gene: TRBV5-1
CDR3 protein: CASSLEGSYEQYF

clone size: -
J gene: TRBJ2-5
V gene: TRBV19
CDR3 protein: CASSDGGLGETQYF

clone size: few
J gene: TRBJ2-2
V gene: TRBV7-6
CDR3 protein: CASSFGQGAGTGELFF

clone size: -
J gene: TRBJ1-2
V gene: TRBV19
CDR3 protein: CASSTVDSLEMDGYTF